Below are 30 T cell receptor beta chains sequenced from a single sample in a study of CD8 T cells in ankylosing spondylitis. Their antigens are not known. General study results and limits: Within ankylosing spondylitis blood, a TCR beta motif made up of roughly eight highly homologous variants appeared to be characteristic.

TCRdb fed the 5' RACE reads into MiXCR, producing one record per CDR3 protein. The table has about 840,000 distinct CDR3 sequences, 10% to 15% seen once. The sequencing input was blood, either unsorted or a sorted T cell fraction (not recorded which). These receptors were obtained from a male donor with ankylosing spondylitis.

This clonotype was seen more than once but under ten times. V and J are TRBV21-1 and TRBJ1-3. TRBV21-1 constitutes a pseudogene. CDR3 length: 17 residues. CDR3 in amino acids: CASSLRRGASSGNTIYF. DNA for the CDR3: TGTGCCAGCAGCCTCCGCCGGGGGGCCAGCTCTGGAAACACCATATATTTT.

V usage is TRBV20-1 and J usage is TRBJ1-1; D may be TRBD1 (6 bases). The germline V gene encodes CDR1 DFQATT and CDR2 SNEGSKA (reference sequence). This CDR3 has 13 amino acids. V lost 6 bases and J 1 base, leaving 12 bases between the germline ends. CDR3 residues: CSAATGGNTEAFF. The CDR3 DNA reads TGCAGTGCCGCGACAGGAGGGAACACTGAAGCTTTCTTT.

In DNA, the CDR3 is TGTGCCAGCAGCTCCCGGGACTCCAAAATGGCTCTTAGGTATTTT. Its protein product is CASSSRDSKMALRYF. The chain has TRBV4-2 and TRBJ2-3; a possible D gene is TRBD2 (6 bases). Trimming shortened V by 5 bases and J by 14 bases, and 26 bases separated the two germline ends. The CDR3 contains 15 residues. Germline values: CDR1 LGHNA, CDR2 YNFKEQ.

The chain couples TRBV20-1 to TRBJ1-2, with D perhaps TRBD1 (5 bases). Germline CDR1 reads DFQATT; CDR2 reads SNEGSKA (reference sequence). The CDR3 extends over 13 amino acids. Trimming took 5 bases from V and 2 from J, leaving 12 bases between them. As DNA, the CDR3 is TGCAGTGCTCCACAGGAATTGAACTATGGCTACACCTTC. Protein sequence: CSAPQELNYGYTF.

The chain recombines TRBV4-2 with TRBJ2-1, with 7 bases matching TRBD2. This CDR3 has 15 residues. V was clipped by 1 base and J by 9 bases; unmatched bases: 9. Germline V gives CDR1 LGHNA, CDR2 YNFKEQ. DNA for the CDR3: TGTGCCAGCAGCCAAGGGACTAGGGGCGGGGGTGAGCAGTTCTTC. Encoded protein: CASSQGTRGGGEQFF.

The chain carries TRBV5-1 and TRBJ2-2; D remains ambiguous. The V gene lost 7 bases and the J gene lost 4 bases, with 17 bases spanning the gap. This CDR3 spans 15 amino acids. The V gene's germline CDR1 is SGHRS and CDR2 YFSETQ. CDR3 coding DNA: TGCGCCAGCTCCGAAGTGGATAGTGGCACCGGGGAGCTGTTTTTT. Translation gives CASSEVDSGTGELFF.

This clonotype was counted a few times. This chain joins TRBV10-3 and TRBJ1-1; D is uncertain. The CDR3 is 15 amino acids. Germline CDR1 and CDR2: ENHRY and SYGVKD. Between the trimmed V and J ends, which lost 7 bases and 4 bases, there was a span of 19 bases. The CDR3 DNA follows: TGTGCCATCAAGATAGGGTCCACCTTGGGCACTGAAGCTTTCTTT. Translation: CAIKIGSTLGTEAFF.

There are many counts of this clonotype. CDR3 DNA: TGTGCCAGCAGTTACAGGGTAGCGGGAAGCTATGAGCAGTTCTTC. Encoded protein: CASSYRVAGSYEQFF. This chain links TRBV6-2 or TRBV6-3 with TRBJ2-1; TRBD2 matches 8 bases. The germline V gene has CDR1 MNHEY and CDR2 SVGEGT. This CDR3 is built from 15 residues. The junction had 8 bases not matched to a gene; V was cut back by 2 bases and J by 8 bases.

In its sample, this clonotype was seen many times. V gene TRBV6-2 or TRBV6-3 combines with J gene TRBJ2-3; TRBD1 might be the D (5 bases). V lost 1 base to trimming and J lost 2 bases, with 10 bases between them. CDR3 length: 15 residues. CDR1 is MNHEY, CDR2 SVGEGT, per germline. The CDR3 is CASSYYRQPTDTQYF. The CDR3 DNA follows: TGTGCCAGCAGTTACTACCGACAGCCCACAGATACGCAGTATTTT.

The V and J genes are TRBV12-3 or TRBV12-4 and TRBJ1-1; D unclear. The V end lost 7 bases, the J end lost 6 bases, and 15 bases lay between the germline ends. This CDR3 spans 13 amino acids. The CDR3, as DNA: TGTGCCAGCATTCCTAGGGCCGGAGCTGAAGCTTTCTTT. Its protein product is CASIPRAGAEAFF.

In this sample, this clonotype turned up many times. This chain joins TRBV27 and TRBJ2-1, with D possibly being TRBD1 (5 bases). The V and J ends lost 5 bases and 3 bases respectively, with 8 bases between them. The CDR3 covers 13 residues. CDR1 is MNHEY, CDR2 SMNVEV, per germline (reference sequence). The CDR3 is CASSNRGYNEQFF. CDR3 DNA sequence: TGTGCCAGCAGTAATAGGGGCTACAATGAGCAGTTCTTC.

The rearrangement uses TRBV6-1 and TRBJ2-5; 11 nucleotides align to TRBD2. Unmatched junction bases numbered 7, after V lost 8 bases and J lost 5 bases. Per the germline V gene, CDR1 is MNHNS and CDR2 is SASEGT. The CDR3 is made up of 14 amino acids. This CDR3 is CASGSGRAVETQYF. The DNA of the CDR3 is TGTGCCAGCGGTAGCGGGAGGGCCGTGGAGACCCAGTACTTC.

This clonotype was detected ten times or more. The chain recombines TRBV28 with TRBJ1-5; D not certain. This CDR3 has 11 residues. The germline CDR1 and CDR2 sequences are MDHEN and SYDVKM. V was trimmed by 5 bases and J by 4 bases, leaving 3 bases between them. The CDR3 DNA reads TGTGCCAGCAGTGTAAATCAGCCCCAGCATTTT. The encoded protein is CASSVNQPQHF. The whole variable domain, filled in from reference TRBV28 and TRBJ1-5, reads DVKVTQSSRYLVKRTGEKVFLECVQDMDHENMFWYRQDPGLGLRLIYFSYDVKMKEKGDIPEGYSVSREKKERFSLILESASTNQTSMYLCASSVNQPQHFGDGTRLSIL.

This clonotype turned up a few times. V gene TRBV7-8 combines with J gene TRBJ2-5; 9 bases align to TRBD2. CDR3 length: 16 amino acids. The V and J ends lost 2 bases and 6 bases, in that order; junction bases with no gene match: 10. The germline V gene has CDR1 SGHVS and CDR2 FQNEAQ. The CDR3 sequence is CASSLLTGLAEKTQYF. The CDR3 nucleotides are TGTGCCAGCAGCTTACTAACGGGACTAGCTGAGAAGACCCAGTACTTC.

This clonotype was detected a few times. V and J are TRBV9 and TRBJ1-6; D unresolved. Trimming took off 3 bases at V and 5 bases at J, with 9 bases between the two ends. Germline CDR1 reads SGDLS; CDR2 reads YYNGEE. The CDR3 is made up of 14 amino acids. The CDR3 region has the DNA TGTGCCAGCAGCGGGGAAGCTAATAATTCACCCCTCCACTTT. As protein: CASSGEANNSPLHF.

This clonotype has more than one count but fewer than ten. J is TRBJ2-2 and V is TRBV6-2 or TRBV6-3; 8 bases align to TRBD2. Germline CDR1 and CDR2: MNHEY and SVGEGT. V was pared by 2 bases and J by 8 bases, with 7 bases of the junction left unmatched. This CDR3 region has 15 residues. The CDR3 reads CASSYDPGGPGELFF. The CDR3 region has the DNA TGTGCCAGCAGTTACGACCCGGGGGGGCCTGGGGAGCTGTTTTTT.

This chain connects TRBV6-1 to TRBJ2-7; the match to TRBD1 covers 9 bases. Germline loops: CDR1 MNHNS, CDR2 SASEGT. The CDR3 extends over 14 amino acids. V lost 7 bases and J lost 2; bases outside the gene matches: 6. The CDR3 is CASKRQGVTYEQYF. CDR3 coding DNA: TGTGCCAGCAAAAGACAGGGGGTCACCTACGAGCAGTACTTC.

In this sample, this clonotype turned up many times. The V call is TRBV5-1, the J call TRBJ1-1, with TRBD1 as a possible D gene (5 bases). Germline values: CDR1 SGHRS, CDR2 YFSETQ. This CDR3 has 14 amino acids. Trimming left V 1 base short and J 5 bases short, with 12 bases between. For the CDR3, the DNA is TGCGCCAGCAGCTTGTTCGGAGGGGAAACTGAAGCTTTCTTT. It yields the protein CASSLFGGETEAFF.

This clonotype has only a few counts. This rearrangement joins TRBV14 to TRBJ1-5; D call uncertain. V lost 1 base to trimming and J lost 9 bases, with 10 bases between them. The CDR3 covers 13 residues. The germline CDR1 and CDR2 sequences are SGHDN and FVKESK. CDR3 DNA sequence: TGTGCCAGCAGCCAAGCCGCCTTCGGGCCCCAGCATTTT. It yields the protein CASSQAAFGPQHF.

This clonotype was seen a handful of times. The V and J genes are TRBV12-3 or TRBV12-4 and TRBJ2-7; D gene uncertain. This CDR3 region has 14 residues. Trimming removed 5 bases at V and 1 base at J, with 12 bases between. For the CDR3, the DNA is TGTGCCAGCAGTCCTGCCACGGAGTCCTACGAGCAGTACTTC. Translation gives CASSPATESYEQYF.

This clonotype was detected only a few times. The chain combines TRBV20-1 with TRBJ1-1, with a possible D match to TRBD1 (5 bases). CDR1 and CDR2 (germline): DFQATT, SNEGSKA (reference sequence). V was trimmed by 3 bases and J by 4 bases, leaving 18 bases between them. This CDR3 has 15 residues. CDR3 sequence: CSARRAGGVGTEAFF. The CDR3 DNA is TGCAGTGCTAGGCGGGCGGGGGGGGTCGGCACTGAAGCTTTCTTT.

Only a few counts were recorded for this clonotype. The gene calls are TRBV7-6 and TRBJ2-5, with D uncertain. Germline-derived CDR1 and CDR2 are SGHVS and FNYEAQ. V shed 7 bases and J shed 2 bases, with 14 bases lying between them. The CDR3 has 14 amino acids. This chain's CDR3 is CASTQWVAQETQYF. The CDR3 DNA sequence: TGTGCCAGCACCCAATGGGTAGCTCAAGAGACCCAGTACTTC. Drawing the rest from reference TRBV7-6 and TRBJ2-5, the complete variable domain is GAGVSQSPRYKVTKRGQDVALRCDPISGHVSLYWYRQALGQGPEFLTYFNYEAQQDKSGLPNDRFSAERPEGSISTLTIQRTEQRDSAMYRCASTQWVAQETQYFGPGTRLLVL.

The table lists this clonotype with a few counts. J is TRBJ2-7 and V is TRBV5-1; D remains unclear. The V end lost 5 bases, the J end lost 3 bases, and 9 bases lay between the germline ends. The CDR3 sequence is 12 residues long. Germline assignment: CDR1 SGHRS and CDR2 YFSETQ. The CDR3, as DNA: TGCGCCAGCAGTATTGATATCTACGAGCAGTACTTC. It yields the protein CASSIDIYEQYF.

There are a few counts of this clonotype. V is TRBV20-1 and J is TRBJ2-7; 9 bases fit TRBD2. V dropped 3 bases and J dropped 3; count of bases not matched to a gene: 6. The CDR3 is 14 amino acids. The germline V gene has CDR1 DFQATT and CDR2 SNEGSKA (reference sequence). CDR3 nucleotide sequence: TGCAGTGCTAGCGGACTAGCGCGGCTCTACGAGCAGTACTTC. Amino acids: CSASGLARLYEQYF.

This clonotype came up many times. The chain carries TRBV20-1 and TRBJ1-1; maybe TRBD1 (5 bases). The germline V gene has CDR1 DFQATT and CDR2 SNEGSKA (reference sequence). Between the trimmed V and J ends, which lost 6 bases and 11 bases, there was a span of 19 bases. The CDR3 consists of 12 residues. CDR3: CSAVTDTEGAFF. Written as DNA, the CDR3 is TGCAGTGCGGTAACGGACACCGAGGGGGCTTTCTTT.

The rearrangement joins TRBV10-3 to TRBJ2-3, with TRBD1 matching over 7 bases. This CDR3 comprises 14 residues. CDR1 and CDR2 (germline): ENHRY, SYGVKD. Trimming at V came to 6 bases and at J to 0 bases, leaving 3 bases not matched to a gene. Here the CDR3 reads CAIRGDSSTDTQYF. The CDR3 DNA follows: TGTGCCATCAGGGGGGACAGTAGCACAGATACGCAGTATTTT.

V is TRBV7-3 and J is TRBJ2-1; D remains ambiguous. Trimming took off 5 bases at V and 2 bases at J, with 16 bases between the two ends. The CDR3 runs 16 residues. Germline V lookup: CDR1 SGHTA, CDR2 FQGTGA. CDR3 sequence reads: CASSPPGSPTYNEQFF. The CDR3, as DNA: TGTGCCAGCAGCCCCCCAGGTAGCCCCACCTACAATGAGCAGTTCTTC.

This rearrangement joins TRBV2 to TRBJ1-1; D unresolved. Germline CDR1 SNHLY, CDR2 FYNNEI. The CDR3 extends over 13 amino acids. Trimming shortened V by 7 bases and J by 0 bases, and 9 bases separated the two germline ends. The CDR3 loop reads CASISGMNTEAFF. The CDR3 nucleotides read TGTGCCAGCATCTCTGGGATGAACACTGAAGCTTTCTTT.

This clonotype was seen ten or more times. Here the CDR3 DNA reads TGCGCCAGCAGCCTAGAATGGGGCACTGAAGCTTTCTTT. Its translation: CASSLEWGTEAFF. This chain uses TRBV5-1 with TRBJ1-1; D is unclear. The CDR3 sequence is 13 residues long. Germline-derived CDR1 and CDR2 are SGHRS and YFSETQ. Trimming left V 4 bases short and J 4 bases short, with 11 bases between.

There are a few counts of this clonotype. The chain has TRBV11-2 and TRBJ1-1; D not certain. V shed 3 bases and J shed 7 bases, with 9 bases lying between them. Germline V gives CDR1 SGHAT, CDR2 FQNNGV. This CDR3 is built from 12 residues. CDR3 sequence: CASSFWFGEAFF. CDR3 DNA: TGTGCCAGCAGCTTTTGGTTTGGTGAAGCTTTCTTT.